The rows below give T cell receptor beta chains drawn from one sample of a study of CD8+ T cells in alopecia areata. TCRdb's table, derived via immunoSEQ multiplex PCR, lists solely in-frame clones and lacks some. The sample gives 120,000 or so clones, roughly 55% of which show up once; 5.7% is in the top ten. This material consisted of CD4+ T cells sorted from blood, taken at week 4, from a patient treated with tofacitinib. Receptor source: a human donor with alopecia areata. Each CDR3 is given with its conserved first and last residue. The order of the fields is V gene, D gene, J gene, clone size, CDR3 protein, CDR3 DNA. The D gene is left open where the match is weak. Size is stated for part of the rows, as once, few or many counts, or as a class when the clone is expanded.

v_gene: TRBV29-1
d_gene: .
j_gene: TRBJ1-4
abundance: .
CDR3aa: CSVGQGNEKLFF
CDR3nt: TGCAGCGTTGGCCAGGGGAATGAAAAACTGTTTTTT

v_gene: TRBV29-1
d_gene: TRBD1
j_gene: TRBJ2-3
abundance: few
CDR3aa: CSALLRGPDTQYF
CDR3nt: TGCAGCGCACTCCTCAGGGGGCCAGATACGCAGTATTTT

v_gene: TRBV18
d_gene: TRBD1
j_gene: TRBJ2-1
abundance: .
CDR3aa: CASSPGTGSNEQFF
CDR3nt: TGTGCCAGCTCACCCGGGACAGGTTCCAATGAGCAGTTCTTC

v_gene: TRBV5-6
d_gene: TRBD1
j_gene: TRBJ1-1
abundance: .
CDR3aa: CASSKLQGVGTEAFF
CDR3nt: TGTGCCAGCAGCAAGCTCCAGGGGGTCGGCACTGAAGCTTTCTTT

v_gene: TRBV29-1
d_gene: TRBD2
j_gene: TRBJ2-3
abundance: .
CDR3aa: CSVGLASGDTQYF
CDR3nt: TGCAGCGTTGGACTAGCGTCGGGAGATACGCAGTATTTT

v_gene: TRBV20-1
d_gene: .
j_gene: TRBJ1-4
abundance: .
CDR3aa: CSAWRGEKLFF
CDR3nt: TGCAGTGCCTGGAGGGGCGAAAAACTGTTTTTT

v_gene: TRBV18
d_gene: .
j_gene: TRBJ2-7
abundance: .
CDR3aa: CASSPLVEQYF
CDR3nt: TGTGCCAGCTCACCACTGGTCGAGCAGTACTTC

v_gene: TRBV30
d_gene: TRBD1
j_gene: TRBJ1-1
abundance: few
CDR3aa: CASSDRGDMNTEAFF
CDR3nt: TGTGCCTCCTCGGACAGGGGGGACATGAACACTGAAGCTTTCTTT

v_gene: TRBV11-3
d_gene: .
j_gene: TRBJ2-1
abundance: .
CDR3aa: CASSPHRAEGSYNEQFF
CDR3nt: TGTGCCAGCAGCCCCCACAGGGCCGAGGGTTCCTACAATGAGCAGTTCTTC

v_gene: TRBV5-1
d_gene: .
j_gene: TRBJ1-1
abundance: .
CDR3aa: CASSFLGRDTEAFF
CDR3nt: TGCGCCAGCAGCTTTCTGGGTCGGGACACTGAAGCTTTCTTT

v_gene: TRBV6-5
d_gene: .
j_gene: TRBJ1-5
abundance: .
CDR3aa: CASSSEVSNQPQHF
CDR3nt: TGTGCCAGCAGCTCCGAGGTGTCGAATCAGCCCCAGCATTTT

v_gene: TRBV4-2
d_gene: TRBD1
j_gene: TRBJ1-2
abundance: few
CDR3aa: CASSQERGTGGFHYGYTF
CDR3nt: TGTGCCAGCAGCCAAGAGCGAGGGACAGGGGGCTTTCATTATGGCTACACCTTC

v_gene: TRBV30
d_gene: .
j_gene: TRBJ2-7
abundance: few
CDR3aa: CAASWGRGHEQYF
CDR3nt: TGTGCCGCAAGCTGGGGCAGGGGACACGAGCAGTACTTC

v_gene: TRBV30
d_gene: .
j_gene: TRBJ1-2
abundance: .
CDR3aa: CAWSVDPQRYGYTF
CDR3nt: TGTGCCTGGAGTGTGGATCCCCAGAGGTATGGCTACACCTTC

v_gene: TRBV2
d_gene: TRBD2
j_gene: TRBJ2-5
abundance: .
CDR3aa: CASSEGGSGKTQYF
CDR3nt: TGTGCCAGCAGTGAAGGCGGGAGTGGGAAGACCCAGTACTTC

v_gene: TRBV15
d_gene: .
j_gene: TRBJ1-1
abundance: .
CDR3aa: CATSTYRAAEAFF
CDR3nt: TGTGCCACCAGCACGTACAGGGCAGCTGAAGCTTTCTTT

v_gene: TRBV29-1
d_gene: .
j_gene: TRBJ2-5
abundance: .
CDR3aa: CSVGNSQETQYF
CDR3nt: TGCAGCGTTGGGAACAGCCAAGAGACCCAGTACTTC

v_gene: TRBV6-5
d_gene: TRBD1
j_gene: TRBJ1-5
abundance: few
CDR3aa: CASSYWRTGGDQPQHF
CDR3nt: TGTGCCAGCAGTTACTGGAGGACAGGGGGAGATCAGCCCCAGCATTTT

v_gene: TRBV5-1
d_gene: TRBD1
j_gene: TRBJ2-7
abundance: .
CDR3aa: CASSAGQAYEQYF
CDR3nt: TGCGCCAGCAGCGCGGGACAGGCGTACGAGCAGTACTTC

v_gene: TRBV5-1
d_gene: .
j_gene: TRBJ1-4
abundance: .
CDR3aa: CASSAESTNEKLFF
CDR3nt: TGCGCCAGCAGCGCTGAGAGCACTAATGAAAAACTGTTTTTT

v_gene: TRBV7-9
d_gene: .
j_gene: TRBJ2-2
abundance: few
CDR3aa: CASSLGRVNTGELFF
CDR3nt: TGTGCCAGCAGCTTAGGCCGTGTGAACACCGGGGAGCTGTTTTTT

v_gene: TRBV11-2
d_gene: .
j_gene: TRBJ2-2
abundance: .
CDR3aa: CASSRIREAGELFF
CDR3nt: TGTGCCAGCAGTCGAATCAGGGAAGCCGGGGAGCTGTTTTTT

v_gene: TRBV29-1
d_gene: .
j_gene: TRBJ1-1
abundance: .
CDR3aa: CSVEESVNTEAFF
CDR3nt: TGCAGCGTTGAAGAATCAGTGAACACTGAAGCTTTCTTT

v_gene: TRBV7-3
d_gene: TRBD2
j_gene: TRBJ2-3
abundance: few
CDR3aa: CASSPGLLAGGLNTQYF
CDR3nt: TGTGCCAGCAGCCCCGGGTTACTAGCCGGGGGGTTAAATACGCAGTATTTT

v_gene: TRBV29-1
d_gene: .
j_gene: TRBJ1-3
abundance: few
CDR3aa: CSARDGNTIYF
CDR3nt: TGCAGCGCCCGGGACGGAAACACCATATATTTT

v_gene: TRBV5-1
d_gene: .
j_gene: TRBJ2-7
abundance: .
CDR3aa: CASSPGGRGAYEQYF
CDR3nt: TGCGCCAGCAGCCCCGGAGGACGGGGAGCCTACGAGCAGTACTTC

v_gene: TRBV18
d_gene: .
j_gene: TRBJ1-2
abundance: .
CDR3aa: CASSPGDGYTF
CDR3nt: TGTGCCAGCTCACCCGGGGATGGCTACACCTTC

v_gene: TRBV27
d_gene: .
j_gene: TRBJ2-5
abundance: .
CDR3aa: CASSLSQTQETQYF
CDR3nt: TGTGCCAGCAGTTTATCACAGACTCAAGAGACCCAGTACTTC

v_gene: TRBV29-1
d_gene: TRBD1
j_gene: TRBJ1-5
abundance: .
CDR3aa: CSVRTGGDQPQHF
CDR3nt: TGCAGCGTTCGGACAGGGGGAGATCAGCCCCAGCATTTT